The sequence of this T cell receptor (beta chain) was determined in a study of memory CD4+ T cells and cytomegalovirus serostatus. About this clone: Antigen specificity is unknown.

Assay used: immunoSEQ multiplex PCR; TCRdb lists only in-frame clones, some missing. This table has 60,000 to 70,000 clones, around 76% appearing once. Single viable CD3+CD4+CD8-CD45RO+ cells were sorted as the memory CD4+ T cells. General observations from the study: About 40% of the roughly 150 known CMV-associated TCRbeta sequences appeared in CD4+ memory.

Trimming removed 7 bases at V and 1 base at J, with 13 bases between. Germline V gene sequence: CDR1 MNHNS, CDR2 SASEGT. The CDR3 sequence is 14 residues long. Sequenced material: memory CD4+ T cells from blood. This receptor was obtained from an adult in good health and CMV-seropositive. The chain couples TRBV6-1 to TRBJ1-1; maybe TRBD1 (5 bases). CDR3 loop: CASIRGVGNTEAFF. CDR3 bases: TGTGCCAGCATCCGGGGGGTGGGGAACACTGAAGCTTTCTTT.